This TCR beta chain is from a study of T cells in Graves' hyperthyroidism and ophthalmopathy. The CDR3 extends over 15 amino acids. CDR1 and CDR2 from the germline V gene are SGHRS and YFSETQ. The germline V and J ends were trimmed by 3 bases and 2 bases, with 13 bases remaining between them. This clonotype was recorded many times. Its antigen is not identified. A patient was excluded if there was uncontrolled infection, other autoimmune disease, pregnancy or lactation. The CDR3 regions of TCR beta were amplified from RNA transcripts. During a first-round RT-PCR of the TCR CDR3, the HTBI primer set was used. In TCRdb, the multiplex PCR reads were re-called with MiXCR into one record per CDR3 protein. The table lists about 350,000 distinct CDR3 sequences, about 16% of them singletons, with approximately 19% in the top ten. The study, taken as a whole, reports: Classification by a 13 V-J model distinguished ophthalmopathy from stable hyperthyroidism.

The rearrangement links TRBV5-1 to TRBJ2-3; no clear D. Sequenced: blood. This TCR came from an older woman with Graves' ophthalmopathy. The CDR3 bases are TGCGCCAGCAGCTCGTACGGCAGAAACACAGATACGCAGTATTTT. Residues: CASSSYGRNTDTQYF.